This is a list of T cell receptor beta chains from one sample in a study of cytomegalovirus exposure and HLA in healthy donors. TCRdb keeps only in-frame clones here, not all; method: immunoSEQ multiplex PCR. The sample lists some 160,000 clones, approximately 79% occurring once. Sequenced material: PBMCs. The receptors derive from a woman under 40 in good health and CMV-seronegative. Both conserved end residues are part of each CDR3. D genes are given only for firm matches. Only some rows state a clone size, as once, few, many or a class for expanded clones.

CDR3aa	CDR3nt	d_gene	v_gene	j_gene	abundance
CASSLKGAAYEQYF	TGTGCCAGCAGCCTCAAAGGGGCCGCCTACGAGCAGTACTTC	NA	TRBV6-6	TRBJ2-7	NA
CAWSVHPEGADGYTF	TGTGCCTGGAGTGTCCACCCTGAGGGCGCAGATGGCTACACCTTC	NA	TRBV30	TRBJ1-2	NA
CASRVQGMNTEAFF	TGTGCCAGCAGGGTACAGGGGATGAACACTGAAGCTTTCTTT	TRBD1	TRBV6-6	TRBJ1-1	NA
CASSYSSWAQPQHF	TGTGCCAGCAGTTACTCCTCATGGGCTCAGCCCCAGCATTTT	NA	TRBV6-5	TRBJ1-5	NA
CSVEELKTGSSYNEQFF	TGCAGCGTTGAAGAACTCAAAACAGGGAGCTCCTACAATGAGCAGTTCTTC	NA	TRBV29-1	TRBJ2-1	NA
CASSQLGQLREQYF	TGTGCCAGCAGCCAGCTTGGACAGCTTCGCGAGCAGTACTTC	NA	TRBV28	TRBJ2-7	NA
CASSTGGANTEAFF	TGTGCCAGTAGCACAGGGGGCGCGAACACTGAAGCTTTCTTT	TRBD1	TRBV19	TRBJ1-1	NA
CASSLQRQEWSSSGNTIYF	TGTGCCAGCAGCTTGCAACGACAGGAATGGTCTTCTTCTGGAAACACCATATATTTT	NA	TRBV7-9	TRBJ1-3	NA
CASSAQGAISGNTIYF	TGTGCCAGTAGTGCTCAGGGGGCGATCTCTGGAAACACCATATATTTT	TRBD1	TRBV19	TRBJ1-3	NA
CASTDTGELFF	TGCGCCAGCACCGACACCGGGGAGCTGTTTTTT	NA	TRBV5-1	TRBJ2-2	NA
CASSQGTAEAFF	TGTGCCAGCTCACAAGGGACAGCTGAAGCTTTCTTT	TRBD1	TRBV18	TRBJ1-1	NA
CASSLEAGRDEQFF	TGTGCCAGCAGTTTAGAAGCGGGGCGGGATGAGCAGTTCTTC	TRBD2	TRBV27	TRBJ2-1	NA
CASSQEDGREQYF	TGTGCCAGCAGCCAGGAGGACGGAAGAGAGCAGTACTTC	NA	TRBV4-2	TRBJ2-7	NA
CASRGTGGDYGYTF	TGTGCCAGCAGGGGAACAGGGGGCGACTATGGCTACACCTTC	TRBD1	TRBV6-1	TRBJ1-2	NA
CASSQDKLAGEETQYF	TGCGCCAGCAGCCAAGATAAACTAGCGGGGGAAGAGACCCAGTACTTC	TRBD2	TRBV4-3	TRBJ2-5	NA
CASGGTGQGGYTF	TGTGCCAGCGGAGGGACGGGGCAGGGTGGCTACACCTTC	NA	TRBV2	TRBJ1-2	NA
CASSRPQVDTEAFF	TGCGCCAGCAGCAGACCGCAGGTGGACACTGAAGCTTTCTTT	NA	TRBV5-1	TRBJ1-1	NA
CAISTQGTDTQYF	TGTGCCATCAGTACTCAGGGGACAGATACGCAGTATTTT	NA	TRBV10-3	TRBJ2-3	NA
CASSPPWGRGGPGELFF	TGTGCCAGCAGCCCCCCATGGGGGCGGGGGGGCCCCGGGGAGCTGTTTTTT	TRBD2	TRBV7-2	TRBJ2-2	few
CASSPQRAEQYF	TGTGCCAGCTCACCACAGAGGGCCGAGCAGTACTTC	NA	TRBV18	TRBJ2-7	NA
CASSFGVRDNEQFF	TGCGCCAGCAGCTTTGGTGTCAGGGACAATGAGCAGTTCTTC	NA	TRBV5-1	TRBJ2-1	NA
CASSQDGTSQETQYF	TGCGCCAGCAGCCAAGATGGTACCAGCCAAGAGACCCAGTACTTC	NA	TRBV4-1	TRBJ2-5	NA
CASRGDRGRDGYTF	TGTGCCAGCAGGGGTGACAGGGGCCGGGATGGCTACACCTTC	TRBD1	TRBV7-9	TRBJ1-2	NA
CASSLLAGEETQYF	TGCGCCAGCAGCCTACTAGCGGGGGAAGAGACCCAGTACTTC	TRBD2	TRBV5-1	TRBJ2-5	few
CASSQEFAGDDQPQHF	TGCGCCAGCAGCCAAGAATTTGCAGGGGACGATCAGCCCCAGCATTTT	NA	TRBV4-3	TRBJ1-5	NA
CASRKTGVGYTF	TGTGCCAGCCGCAAGACAGGGGTTGGCTACACCTTC	TRBD1	TRBV6-5	TRBJ1-2	NA
CASSERQGIPYGYTF	TGTGCCAGCAGCGAGCGACAGGGAATTCCCTATGGCTACACCTTC	TRBD1	TRBV7-2	TRBJ1-2	NA
CAISEQVPYEQYF	TGTGCCATCAGTGAACAGGTGCCCTACGAGCAGTACTTC	NA	TRBV10-3	TRBJ2-7	NA
CASSLTAHSSGNTIYF	TGTGCCAGCAGCCTGACAGCTCATAGCTCTGGAAACACCATATATTTT	NA	TRBV7-8	TRBJ1-3	NA
CAWSVGWSGTGGYGYTF	TGTGCCTGGAGTGTAGGCTGGTCAGGGACAGGGGGCTATGGCTACACCTTC	TRBD1	TRBV30	TRBJ1-2	NA
CASSPRQGANEKLFF	TGTGCCAGCTCACCTAGACAGGGGGCTAATGAAAAACTGTTTTTT	TRBD1	TRBV18	TRBJ1-4	NA